A single sample is the source of the 13 T cell receptor beta chains below, sequenced in a study of blood T cell repertoires in COVID-19. Assay used: immunoSEQ multiplex PCR; TCRdb lists only in-frame clones, some missing. The sample lists under 150,000 clones, approximately 91% occurring once. The sequenced sample consisted of peripheral blood. Receptors were obtained from a human donor in a cohort sampled during active COVID-19.

CDR3 in amino acids: CASSLGVGGDTEAFF. DNA of the CDR3: TGTGCCAGCAGCCTGGGGGTTGGGGGGGACACTGAAGCTTTCTTT. This chain links TRBV3-1 (or the pseudogene TRBV3-2) with TRBJ1-1; tentative D call: TRBD1 (5 bases). CDR1 is LGHDT, CDR2 YNNKEL, per germline (reference sequence). V lost 4 bases and J 3 bases, leaving 15 bases between the germline ends. CDR3 size: 15 residues.

CDR3 DNA sequence: TGTGCCAGCAGCTTGGGGCGGGACGGTACCTACGAGCAGTACTTC. Its protein product is CASSLGRDGTYEQYF. The chain has TRBV5-6 and TRBJ2-7, with D possibly matching TRBD2 (6 bases). CDR1 is SGHDT and CDR2 is YYEEEE in the germline V gene. The CDR3 runs 15 residues. Trimming left V 0 bases short and J 2 bases short, with 12 bases between.

DNA for the CDR3: TGTGCCAGCGGCCTGAGCGGGAGGTGGGATACGCAGTATTTT. Protein: CASGLSGRWDTQYF. The chain is built from TRBV2 and TRBJ2-3; 9 bases align to TRBD2. Germline V lookup: CDR1 SNHLY, CDR2 FYNNEI. V dropped 8 bases and J dropped 6; count of bases not matched to a gene: 9. This CDR3 comprises 14 residues.

The chain is built from TRBV7-8 and TRBJ2-3, with a tentative D call TRBD1 (6 bases). V shed 4 bases and J shed 0 bases, with 17 bases lying between them. CDR3 length: 17 residues. Looked up from germline, CDR1 is SGHVS and CDR2 is FQNEAQ. The chain's CDR3 is CASSYMTGSSSTDTQYF. The DNA for the CDR3 is TGTGCCAGCAGCTATATGACAGGATCGTCTAGCACAGATACGCAGTATTTT.

The J gene is TRBJ1-2, the V gene TRBV12-3 or TRBV12-4; 8 bases are shared with TRBD1. J was trimmed by 8 bases and V by 5 bases; bases with no gene match: 4. This CDR3 is 12 amino acids long. The CDR3: CASSNRGFGYTF. CDR3 nucleotides: TGTGCCAGCAGTAACAGGGGGTTCGGCTACACCTTC.

This chain joins TRBV6-5 and TRBJ2-7; D not resolved. There are 13 residues in the CDR3. Germline loops: CDR1 MNHEY, CDR2 SVGAGI. V lost 2 bases and J 3 bases, leaving 8 bases between the germline ends. In DNA form, the CDR3 reads TGTGCCAGCAGTTACGCACAAGACTACGAGCAGTACTTC. It yields the protein CASSYAQDYEQYF.

The chain recombines TRBV6-2 or TRBV6-3 with TRBJ2-3, with 14 bases fitting TRBD2. From germline, CDR1 is MNHEY and CDR2 SVGEGT. The CDR3 length is 17 residues. V lost 4 bases and J lost 3; bases outside the gene matches: 6. CDR3 sequence (DNA): TGTGCCAGCAGTTCCGGGACTAGCGGGAGCAGGACAGATACGCAGTATTTT. Residues: CASSSGTSGSRTDTQYF.

V gene TRBV9 combines with J gene TRBJ2-5; 10 nucleotides line up with TRBD1. CDR1 and CDR2 from the germline V gene are SGDLS and YYNGEE. This CDR3 has 15 amino acids. V was clipped by 0 bases and J by 5 bases; unmatched bases: 4. The CDR3: CASSVGDRGLETQYF. CDR3 DNA sequence: TGTGCCAGCAGCGTAGGAGACAGGGGGCTGGAGACCCAGTACTTC.

The V gene is TRBV6-5, the J gene TRBJ1-4, with D perhaps TRBD1 (5 bases). Between the trimmed V and J ends, which lost 6 bases and 4 bases, there was a span of 12 bases. Germline lookup yields CDR1 MNHEY and CDR2 SVGAGI. This CDR3 is 14 amino acids long. This CDR3 reads CASSSEGLNEKLFF. In DNA form, the CDR3 reads TGTGCCAGCAGCTCCGAGGGACTTAATGAAAAACTGTTTTTT.

The V and J genes are TRBV19 and TRBJ2-3, with TRBD1 identical over 7 bases. Germline-derived CDR1 and CDR2 are LNHDA and SQIVND (reference sequence). J was trimmed by 4 bases and V by 6 bases; bases with no gene match: 4. This CDR3 has 13 residues. The CDR3 DNA is TGTGCCAGTAGCCCCACAGGGGCAGATACGCAGTATTTT. Residues: CASSPTGADTQYF.

As to this clone: A much larger clone lies a single base off, so this may be a read error. The chain is built from TRBV2 and TRBJ2-7, with 11 nucleotides matching TRBD1. Trimming removed 7 bases from V and 3 bases from J; junction bases left unmatched: 2. Germline CDR1 SNHLY, CDR2 FYNNEI. The CDR3 is made up of 13 amino acids. The CDR3 protein is CASTGTGGYEQYF. CDR3 coding DNA: TGTGCCAGCACCGGGACAGGGGGCTACGAGCAGTACTTC.

The V and J genes are TRBV4-1 and TRBJ1-4; TRBD1 is a possible D gene (5 bases). This CDR3 contains 15 residues. Germline V gene lookup returns CDR1 MGHRA and CDR2 YSYEKL. With 0 bases removed from V and 5 bases from J, the gap between germline ends came to 10 bases. CDR3 residues: CASSQDGAGNEKLFF. The CDR3 region has the DNA TGCGCCAGCAGCCAAGATGGGGCAGGGAATGAAAAACTGTTTTTT.

V usage is TRBV7-2 and J usage is TRBJ2-1, with 8 bases identical to TRBD2. Germline V gene lookup returns CDR1 SGHTA and CDR2 FQGNSA. Trimming took 4 bases from V and 4 from J; bases not matched to a gene: 9. CDR3 size: 16 residues. CDR3 nucleotides: TGTGCCAGCAGCTCTCAGGGGACTAGTCATTACAATGAGCAGTTCTTC. This translates into CASSSQGTSHYNEQFF.